This TCR beta chain stems from a study of PD-L1 blockade in urothelial cancer. Study as a whole: At some point between 2013 and 2015 therapy began: atezolizumab 1,200 mg intravenously every 3 weeks. Blood analysis was done at 3 weeks (second dose) and 6 weeks after treatment began. T cells were recovered from blood samples at a median of around 140,000.

CDR1 SNHLY and CDR2 FYNNEI come from the germline V gene. This CDR3 has 13 residues. V trimming: 5 bases; J trimming: 5 bases; junction bases outside the gene matches: 3. This clone was found once. Its matching antigen is unknown. Time point of the sample: peripheral blood 6 weeks after treatment start. Findings of the study overall: Expansion of tumor-associated blood clones at 3 weeks was greater in durable-benefit patients.

Repertoires were generated with immunoSEQ multiplex PCR, while TCRdb's copy carries only in-frame clones and drops some. This table has roughly 110,000 clones, approximately 90% appearing once. The source was PBMCs, collected around atezolizumab (anti-PD-L1) treatment. This rearrangement joins TRBV2 to TRBJ2-7; 10 bases match TRBD1. This clonotype was obtained from a man between 60 and 75 years old with urothelial cancer. This CDR3 reads CASSSGQGNEQYF. Written as DNA, the CDR3 is TGTGCCAGCAGTTCGGGACAGGGGAACGAGCAGTACTTC.